The 23 T cell receptor beta chains reported below all come from one sample, sequenced in a study of neurological immune-mediated disorders. MiXCR was run by TCRdb on the 5' RACE reads, yielding one entry per CDR3 protein. The table shows approximately 90,000 distinct CDR3 sequences, with around 3.3% occurring only once. Sequenced material: PBMCs. These receptor sequences come from a woman under 30 with multiple sclerosis.

At least ten counts were recorded for this clonotype. CDR3 nucleotide sequence: TGCAGTGCCAGGGGACAGCCAGGGTCCGGGTCAGAGACCCAGTACTTC. It specifies CSARGQPGSGSETQYF. This chain joins TRBV20-1 and TRBJ2-5; the match to TRBD1 covers 7 bases. Germline CDR1 is DFQATT and CDR2 is SNEGSKA (reference sequence). The V and J ends lost 6 bases and 4 bases, in that order; junction bases with no gene match: 17. The CDR3 contains 16 residues.

The J gene is TRBJ2-5, the V gene TRBV20-1, with D possibly TRBD2 on 5 matching bases. Per the germline V gene, CDR1 is DFQATT and CDR2 is SNEGSKA (reference sequence). V lost 6 bases, J lost 1 base, and 12 bases lay in between. The CDR3 loop spans 13 amino acids. CDR3 DNA sequence: TGCAGTGCCTTCGGACTGCTCCAAGAGACCCAGTACTTC. This gives the protein CSAFGLLQETQYF.

Ten or more counts support this clonotype. V is TRBV5-1 and J is TRBJ2-3, with a possible D match to TRBD2 (6 bases). The CDR3 extends over 15 amino acids. In germline, CDR1 is SGHRS, CDR2 YFSETQ. Trimming cost V 0 bases and J 1 base, with 9 bases left between them. The CDR3 coding sequence is TGCGCCAGCAGCTTGGTCGAGCGGGGCACAGATACGCAGTATTTT. Protein: CASSLVERGTDTQYF. The whole variable domain, filled in from reference TRBV5-1 and TRBJ2-3, reads KAGVTQTPRYLIKTRGQQVTLSCSPISGHRSVSWYQQTPGQGLQFLFEYFSETQRNKGNFPGRFSGRQFSNSRSEMNVSTLELGDSALYLCASSLVERGTDTQYFGPGTRLTVL.

This clonotype was detected many times. The V call is TRBV14, the J call TRBJ2-7; 8 bases match TRBD2. The CDR3 sequence is 14 residues long. Germline CDR1 and CDR2: SGHDN and FVKESK. V shed 1 base and J 6 bases; nucleotides not matched to a gene: 5. The CDR3 DNA follows: TGTGCCAGCAGCCAAGCTGGACTAGCATCCGAGCAGTACTTC. Its translation is CASSQAGLASEQYF.

This clonotype has ten or more counts. The chain combines TRBV20-1 with TRBJ2-4; a weak D match, TRBD2 (5 bases). The CDR3 totals 13 residues. Germline loops: CDR1 DFQATT, CDR2 SNEGSKA (reference sequence). Trimming pared 5 bases from V and 2 bases from J, leaving 10 bases between. In nucleotides, the CDR3 is TGCAGTGCTGCCTCGGGGTCCAAAAACATTCAGTACTTC. It codes for CSAASGSKNIQYF.

This sequence joins TRBV19 and TRBJ2-5; 7 bases agree with TRBD1. Germline CDR1 LNHDA, CDR2 SQIVND (reference sequence). This CDR3 is 16 amino acids long. The V gene end was trimmed by 5 bases and the J gene end by 2 bases; junction bases not matched to a gene: 11. CDR3 bases: TGTGCCAGTAGTCCCGGGACAGATACTATTCAAGAGACCCAGTACTTC. Encoded protein: CASSPGTDTIQETQYF.

This clonotype was counted many times. The gene calls are TRBV19 and TRBJ2-1; 7 positions match TRBD1. The germline V gene encodes CDR1 LNHDA and CDR2 SQIVND (reference sequence). With V trimmed by 1 base and J by 7 bases, 7 bases remained unmatched. The CDR3 runs to 15 residues. The CDR3 coding sequence is TGTGCCAGTAGTATAGGGGACAGTGTTCTGAATGAGCAGTTCTTC. Translating gives CASSIGDSVLNEQFF.

This clonotype was observed at least ten times. The chain joins TRBV20-1 to TRBJ1-6; D not certain. Trimming pared 5 bases from V and 0 bases from J, leaving 11 bases between. The CDR3 consists of 15 residues. Germline V gene sequence: CDR1 DFQATT, CDR2 SNEGSKA (reference sequence). Written as DNA, the CDR3 is TGCAGTGCTTCTGACCGGAGCTCCTATAATTCACCCCTCCACTTT. The encoded protein is CSASDRSSYNSPLHF.

This clonotype appeared a few times. A single base separates this from a much larger clone, so it may be a read error. The gene calls are TRBV15 and TRBJ2-5; tentative D call: TRBD1 (6 bases). The germline gives CDR1 LNHNV, CDR2 YYDKDF (reference sequence). V was clipped by 3 bases and J by 5 bases, with 16 bases between them. The CDR3 is 15 residues long. In DNA form, the CDR3 reads TGTGCCACCAGCAGCGACGGGACACTTAGGGAGACCCAGTACTTC. Protein sequence: CATSSDGTLRETQYF.

Ten or more counts support this clonotype. The chain has TRBV7-2 and TRBJ2-1, with TRBD2 matching over 9 bases. V shed 5 bases and J 4 bases; nucleotides not matched to a gene: 9. The CDR3 sequence is 16 residues long. From germline, CDR1 is SGHTA and CDR2 FQGNSA. The CDR3 here is CASSGPVTSGYNEQFF. The CDR3 DNA is TGTGCCAGCAGCGGGCCGGTCACTAGCGGGTACAATGAGCAGTTCTTC.

The table lists this clonotype with many counts. The rearrangement uses TRBV7-2 and TRBJ1-2, with TRBD1 matching over 7 bases. J lost 8 bases, V lost 8 bases, and 17 bases had no gene match. Germline CDR1 SGHTA, CDR2 FQGNSA. The CDR3 covers 15 residues. For the CDR3, the DNA is TGTGCCAGCGCCACCCTAATAAGGGGGCGGAGCGGCTACACCTTC. The encoded protein is CASATLIRGRSGYTF.

This clonotype was observed at least ten times. The V and J genes are TRBV20-1 and TRBJ1-1, with 7 nucleotides matching TRBD1. The CDR3 consists of 16 residues. V dropped 0 bases and J dropped 1; count of bases not matched to a gene: 8. Germline values: CDR1 DFQATT, CDR2 SNEGSKA (reference sequence). CDR3 nucleotides: TGCAGTGCTAGAGATCCTCGGACAGGAGAGAACACTGAAGCTTTCTTT. Protein sequence: CSARDPRTGENTEAFF.

This clonotype came up a few times. This may come from a read error, since a much larger clone is one base off. The CDR3 loop is CASSYGQGRNF. CDR3 sequence (DNA): TGTGCCAGCAGCTATGGACAGGGCCGAAACTTC. The chain couples TRBV12-3 or TRBV12-4 to TRBJ2-4; TRBD1 matches 8 bases. The CDR3 has 11 amino acids.

This clonotype showed up many times. This rearrangement joins TRBV20-1 to TRBJ2-7; 11 nucleotides align to TRBD2. Germline assignment: CDR1 DFQATT and CDR2 SNEGSKA (reference sequence). The CDR3 sequence is 17 residues long. The V segment lost 4 bases and the J segment 5 bases; nucleotides outside the gene matches: 16. The CDR3 bases are TGCAGTGCTAATGTAGCGGGAGGGCCGTCCGTAGTCGACGAGCAGTACTTC. It is translated as CSANVAGGPSVVDEQYF.

This clonotype was detected many times. V and J are TRBV5-1 and TRBJ2-3; D may be TRBD2 (5 bases). CDR3 length equals 16 residues. Germline V gene data show CDR1 as SGHRS and CDR2 as YFSETQ. Trimming removed 3 bases from V and 2 bases from J, with 16 bases in between. The CDR3 nucleotides are TGCGCCAGCAGCTGGATGGGCGAGGGCTCCACAGATACGCAGTATTTT. Its protein product is CASSWMGEGSTDTQYF.

This clonotype was seen ten or more times. The chain couples TRBV25-1 to TRBJ2-1; D not resolved. Trimming took off 3 bases at V and 9 bases at J, with 3 bases between the two ends. There are 10 residues in the CDR3. From germline, CDR1 is MGHDK and CDR2 SYGVNS. In DNA form, the CDR3 reads TGTGCCAGCAGTGACACTGAGCAGTTCTTC. Encoded protein: CASSDTEQFF. Full variable domain (remainder filled in from reference TRBV25-1 and TRBJ2-1): EADIYQTPRYLVIGTGKKITLECSQTMGHDKMYWYQQDPGMELHLIHYSYGVNSTEKGDLSSESTVSRIRTEHFPLTLESARPSHTSQYLCASSDTEQFFGPGTRLTVL.

This clonotype was observed at least ten times. J is TRBJ2-7 and V is TRBV7-9; D uncertain. CDR3 length equals 13 residues. Germline V gene sequence: CDR1 SEHNR, CDR2 FQNEAQ (reference sequence). V lost 0 bases to trimming and J lost 1 base, with 4 bases between them. In DNA form, the CDR3 reads TGTGCCAGCAGCTTAGCCACGTCCTACGAGCAGTACTTC. This translates into CASSLATSYEQYF. Based on the CDR3 plus reference TRBV7-9 and TRBJ2-7, the full variable domain is DTGVSQNPRHKITKRGQNVTFRCDPISEHNRLYWYRQTLGQGPEFLTYFQNEAQLEKSRLLSDRFSAERPKGSFSTLEIQRTEQGDSAMYLCASSLATSYEQYFGPGTRLTVT.

This clonotype was counted many times. CDR3 DNA: TGTGCCAGCAGTTATTGGCAGGGAAACATTCAGTACTTC. Translation: CASSYWQGNIQYF. V is TRBV6-5 and J is TRBJ2-4; possibly TRBD1 for D (5 bases). The germline V and J ends were trimmed by 3 bases and 6 bases, with 9 bases remaining between them. The CDR3 is made up of 13 amino acids. In germline, CDR1 is MNHEY, CDR2 SVGAGI.

This clonotype was seen many times. The V gene is TRBV20-1, the J gene TRBJ2-7; no definite D call. This CDR3 is 11 amino acids long. In germline, CDR1 is DFQATT, CDR2 SNEGSKA (reference sequence). The V gene lost 3 bases and the J gene lost 6 bases, with 9 bases spanning the gap. The CDR3 DNA follows: TGCAGTGCTAGGGATTTCTTCGAGCAGTACTTC. This codes for CSARDFFEQYF.

This clonotype was picked up many times. The rearrangement uses TRBV5-5 and TRBJ2-1; 13 bases align to TRBD2. This CDR3 contains 18 residues. The germline V gene has CDR1 SGHKS and CDR2 YYEKEE (reference sequence). J lost 0 bases, V lost 4 bases, and 7 bases had no gene match. As DNA, the CDR3 is TGTGCCAGCAGCCTCGGGACTAGCGGGGTTAGCTCCTACAATGAGCAGTTCTTC. It encodes CASSLGTSGVSSYNEQFF.

This clonotype was observed at least ten times. This chain joins TRBV5-6 and TRBJ2-7; 10 positions agree with TRBD1. V shed 6 bases, J shed 7 bases, and the junction held 10 bases outside the gene matches. Germline V CDR1 and CDR2: SGHDT, YYEEEE. There are 14 residues in the CDR3. Here the CDR3 DNA reads TGTGCCAGCACCGAGACAGGGGGCGCGTGGGAGCAGTACTTC. Its protein is CASTETGGAWEQYF.

This clonotype showed up just a few times. The chain couples TRBV4-2 to TRBJ2-1, with TRBD2 matching 7 bases. The germline CDR1 and CDR2 sequences are LGHNA and YNFKEQ. This CDR3 comprises 17 residues. V lost 0 bases to trimming and J lost 3 bases; unmatched junction nucleotides: 8. The CDR3: CASSQDSGASGYNEQFF. CDR3 coding DNA: TGTGCCAGCAGCCAAGATTCGGGCGCTAGCGGCTACAATGAGCAGTTCTTC.

This clonotype has at least ten counts. This chain uses TRBV5-1 with TRBJ2-5; D may be TRBD2 (6 bases). Trimming stripped 4 bases from V and 4 bases from J, with 11 bases between. The CDR3 runs to 13 residues. Germline V gene data show CDR1 as SGHRS and CDR2 as YFSETQ. CDR3 bases: TGCGCCAGCAGCCCGGACGGGAGAGAGACCCAGTACTTC. It translates to CASSPDGRETQYF.